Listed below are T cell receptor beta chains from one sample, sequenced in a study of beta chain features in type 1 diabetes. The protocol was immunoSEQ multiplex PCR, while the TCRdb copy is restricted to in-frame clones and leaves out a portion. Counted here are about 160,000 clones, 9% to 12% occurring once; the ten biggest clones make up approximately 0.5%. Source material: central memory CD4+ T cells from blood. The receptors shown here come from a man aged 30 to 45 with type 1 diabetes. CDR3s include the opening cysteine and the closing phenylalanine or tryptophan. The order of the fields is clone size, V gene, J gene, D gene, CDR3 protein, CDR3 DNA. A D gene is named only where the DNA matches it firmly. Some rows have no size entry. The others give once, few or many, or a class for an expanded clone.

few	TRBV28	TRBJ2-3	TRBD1	CASSFWTGGGPDTQYF	TGTGCCAGCAGTTTCTGGACAGGGGGAGGCCCAGATACGCAGTATTTT
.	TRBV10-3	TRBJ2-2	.	CATRQVTGELFF	TGTGCCACCAGACAGGTCACCGGGGAGCTGTTTTTT
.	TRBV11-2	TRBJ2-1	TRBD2	CASSPLAGGRNEQFF	TGTGCCAGCAGCCCTCTAGCGGGAGGCCGCAATGAGCAGTTCTTC
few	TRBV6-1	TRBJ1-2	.	CASTLLYGYTF	TGTGCCAGCACCCTCCTCTATGGCTACACCTTC
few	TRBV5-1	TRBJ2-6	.	CASTSDSSGANVLTF	TGCGCCAGCACCTCTGACAGCTCTGGGGCCAACGTCCTGACTTTC
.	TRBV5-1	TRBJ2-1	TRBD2	CASRPGLAWNEQFF	TGCGCCAGCCGCCCGGGACTAGCTTGGAATGAGCAGTTCTTC
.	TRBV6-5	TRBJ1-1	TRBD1	CASSLQGAWTEAFF	TGTGCCAGCAGTCTACAGGGGGCGTGGACTGAAGCTTTCTTT
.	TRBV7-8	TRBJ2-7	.	CASSRLPSLDHEQYF	TGTGCCAGCAGCCGACTGCCCTCCCTCGACCACGAGCAGTACTTC
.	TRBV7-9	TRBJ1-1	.	CASSSATENTEAFF	TGTGCCAGCAGCTCCGCGACTGAGAACACTGAAGCTTTCTTT
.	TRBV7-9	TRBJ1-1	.	CASSSPLNTEAFF	TGTGCCAGCAGCTCCCCGTTGAACACTGAAGCTTTCTTT
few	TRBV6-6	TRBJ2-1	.	CATAGREYNEQFF	TGTGCCACCGCCGGGCGGGAATACAATGAGCAGTTCTTC
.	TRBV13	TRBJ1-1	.	CASSLRGGYDTEAFF	TGTGCCAGCAGCTTACGGGGGGGGTATGACACTGAAGCTTTCTTT
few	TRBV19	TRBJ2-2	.	CASSTTGWAGELFF	TGTGCCAGTAGTACAACAGGGTGGGCCGGGGAGCTGTTTTTT
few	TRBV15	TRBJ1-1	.	CATSREPGDNTEAFF	TGTGCCACCAGCAGGGAACCGGGGGACAACACTGAAGCTTTCTTT
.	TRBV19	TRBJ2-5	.	CASSIRGLETQYF	TGTGCCAGTAGTATAAGAGGGTTGGAGACCCAGTACTTC
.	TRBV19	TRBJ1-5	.	CASSVQGLMNQPQHF	TGTGCCAGTAGTGTTCAGGGACTGATGAATCAGCCCCAGCATTTT
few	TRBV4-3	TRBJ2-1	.	CASSKYRDSYNEQFF	TGCGCCAGCAGCAAATACAGGGATTCCTACAATGAGCAGTTCTTC
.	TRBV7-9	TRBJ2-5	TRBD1	CASSLAQGPQETQYF	TGTGCCAGCAGCTTAGCACAGGGGCCCCAGGAGACCCAGTACTTC
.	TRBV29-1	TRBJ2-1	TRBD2	CSVEPGLAGIGDEQFF	TGCAGCGTTGAACCGGGACTAGCGGGAATAGGCGATGAGCAGTTCTTC
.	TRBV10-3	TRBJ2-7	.	CAISGSVPSYEQYF	TGTGCCATCAGCGGGAGTGTCCCTTCCTACGAGCAGTACTTC
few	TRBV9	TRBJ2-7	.	CASSVQGTHFVYEQYF	TGTGCCAGCAGCGTACAGGGGACCCATTTCGTCTACGAGCAGTACTTC
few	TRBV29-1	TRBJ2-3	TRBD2	CSVTSGDATDTQYF	TGCAGCGTCACTAGCGGGGACGCCACAGATACGCAGTATTTT
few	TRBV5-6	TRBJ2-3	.	CASSLSPTGTDTQYF	TGTGCCAGCAGCTTGTCCCCCACAGGCACAGATACGCAGTATTTT
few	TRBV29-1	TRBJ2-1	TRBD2	CSVEDDSSTSGVRREQFF	TGCAGCGTTGAAGATGACTCCTCGACTAGCGGGGTCCGTCGCGAGCAGTTCTTC
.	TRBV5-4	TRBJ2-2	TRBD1	CASRSPDRGRTGELFF	TGTGCCAGCAGATCACCTGACAGGGGTCGCACCGGGGAGCTGTTTTTT
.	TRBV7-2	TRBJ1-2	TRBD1	CASRLRAGGDYGYTF	TGTGCCAGCAGGTTACGGGCAGGGGGTGACTATGGCTACACCTTC
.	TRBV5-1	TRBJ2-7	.	CASSLGSPSGEQYF	TGCGCCAGCAGCTTAGGATCGCCCTCGGGAGAGCAGTACTTC
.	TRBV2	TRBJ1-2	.	CASPREGMVDYGYTF	TGTGCCAGCCCAAGGGAGGGGATGGTCGACTATGGCTACACCTTC
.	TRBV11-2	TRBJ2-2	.	CASSLGSLYGELFF	TGTGCCAGCAGTCTCGGGTCACTTTACGGGGAGCTGTTTTTT
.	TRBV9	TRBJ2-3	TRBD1	CASSRPTGATDTQYF	TGTGCCAGCAGCCGCCCGACAGGGGCGACAGATACGCAGTATTTT
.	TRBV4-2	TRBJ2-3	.	CASSQERNGGDTQYF	TGTGCCAGCAGCCAAGAAAGGAATGGCGGTGATACGCAGTATTTT
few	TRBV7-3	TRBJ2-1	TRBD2	CAGYSGRRLGREQFF	TGTGCCGGGTATAGCGGGAGAAGGCTCGGGCGTGAGCAGTTCTTC
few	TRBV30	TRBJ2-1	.	CAWSVISQNEQFF	TGTGCCTGGAGTGTAATAAGTCAGAATGAGCAGTTCTTC
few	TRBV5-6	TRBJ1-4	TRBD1	CASSLRTGWGEKLFF	TGTGCCAGCAGCTTGAGGACAGGGTGGGGTGAAAAACTGTTTTTT
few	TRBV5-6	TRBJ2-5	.	CASSWTAGGYQETQYF	TGTGCCAGCAGCTGGACTGCCGGTGGATACCAAGAGACCCAGTACTTC
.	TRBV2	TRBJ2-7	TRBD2	CASSEASSGRSYEQYF	TGTGCCAGCAGTGAAGCTTCTAGCGGGAGAAGCTACGAGCAGTACTTC
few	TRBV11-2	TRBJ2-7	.	CASSLAPQREQYF	TGTGCCAGCAGCTTGGCCCCTCAGCGAGAGCAGTACTTC
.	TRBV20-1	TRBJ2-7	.	CSARALGEQYF	TGCAGTGCTAGAGCCCTCGGCGAGCAGTACTTC
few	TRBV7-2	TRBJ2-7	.	CASSLNSGSRISYEQYF	TGTGCCAGCAGCTTAAATTCAGGGTCCCGAATATCCTACGAGCAGTACTTC
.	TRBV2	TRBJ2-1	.	CASSERAGGNNEQFF	TGTGCCAGCAGTGAACGGGCAGGGGGGAACAATGAGCAGTTCTTC
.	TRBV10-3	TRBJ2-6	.	CAISGQEAGANVLTF	TGTGCCATCAGTGGACAGGAGGCTGGGGCCAACGTCCTGACTTTC
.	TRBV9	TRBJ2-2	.	CASSVLQGELFF	TGTGCCAGCAGCGTACTACAGGGGGAGCTGTTTTTT
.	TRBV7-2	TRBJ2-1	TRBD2	CASSLNPSGSEQFF	TGTGCCAGCAGCTTAAACCCTAGCGGAAGTGAGCAGTTCTTC
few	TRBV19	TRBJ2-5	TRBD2	CASSPSGLAEETQYF	TGTGCCAGTAGTCCGTCCGGGCTAGCGGAAGAGACCCAGTACTTC
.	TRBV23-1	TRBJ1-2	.	CASSHRHPGYTF	TGCGCCAGCAGTCATCGACACCCGGGCTACACCTTC
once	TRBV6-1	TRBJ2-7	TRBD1	CAGGTGLSSYEQYF	TGTGCCGGTGGGACAGGGCTTAGCTCCTACGAGCAGTACTTC
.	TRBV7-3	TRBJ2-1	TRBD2	CASSLTGGYGEQFF	TGTGCCAGCAGCTTAACGGGAGGGTATGGTGAGCAGTTCTTC
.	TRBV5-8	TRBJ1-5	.	CASSLIQNQPQHF	TGTGCCAGCAGCTTGATCCAGAATCAGCCCCAGCATTTT
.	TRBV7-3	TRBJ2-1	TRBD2	CASSLYRTSGNEQFF	TGTGCCAGCAGCTTATATAGGACTAGCGGGAATGAGCAGTTCTTC
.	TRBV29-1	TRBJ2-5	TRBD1	CSVVKTGQGETQYF	TGCAGCGTTGTCAAAACGGGACAGGGAGAGACCCAGTACTTC
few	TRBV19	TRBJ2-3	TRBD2	CASRSAGADTQYF	TGTGCCAGTAGGTCCGCGGGGGCAGATACGCAGTATTTT
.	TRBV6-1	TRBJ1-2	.	CASSERGIGYGYTF	TGTGCCAGCAGTGAGAGGGGGATAGGCTATGGCTACACCTTC
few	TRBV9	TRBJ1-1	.	CASSVGFMTPTEAFF	TGTGCCAGCAGCGTAGGATTCATGACTCCCACTGAAGCTTTCTTT
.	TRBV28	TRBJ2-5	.	CASRGRETQYF	TGTGCCAGCAGGGGGCGGGAGACCCAGTACTTC
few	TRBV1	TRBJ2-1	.	CTSSQAGVDNEQFF	TGCACCAGCAGCCAAGCGGGAGTGGACAATGAGCAGTTCTTC